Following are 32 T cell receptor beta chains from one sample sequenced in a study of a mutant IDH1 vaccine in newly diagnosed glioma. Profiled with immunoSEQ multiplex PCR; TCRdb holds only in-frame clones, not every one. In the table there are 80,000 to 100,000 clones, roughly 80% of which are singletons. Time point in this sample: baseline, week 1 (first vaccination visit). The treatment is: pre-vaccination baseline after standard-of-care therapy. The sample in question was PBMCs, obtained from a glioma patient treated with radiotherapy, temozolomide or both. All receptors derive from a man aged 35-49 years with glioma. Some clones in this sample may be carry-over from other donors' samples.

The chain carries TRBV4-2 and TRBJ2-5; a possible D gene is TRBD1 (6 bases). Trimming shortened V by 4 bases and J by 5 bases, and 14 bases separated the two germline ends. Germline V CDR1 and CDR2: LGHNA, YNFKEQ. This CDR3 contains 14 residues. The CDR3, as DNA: TGTGCCAGCAGCCTAGTAAACAGGGAGGAGACCCAGTACTTC. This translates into CASSLVNREETQYF.

The CDR3 loop is CAWDGWQGQAEAFF. The CDR3 DNA follows: TGTGCCTGGGACGGTTGGCAGGGGCAGGCTGAAGCTTTCTTT. The gene calls are TRBV30 and TRBJ1-1, with D possibly TRBD1 on 6 matching bases. V was trimmed by 5 bases and J by 6 bases, leaving 19 bases between them. Germline-derived CDR1 and CDR2 are GTSNPN and SVGIG (reference sequence). The CDR3 has 14 residues.

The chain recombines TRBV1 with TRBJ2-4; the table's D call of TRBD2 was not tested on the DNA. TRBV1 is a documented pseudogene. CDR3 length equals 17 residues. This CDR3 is CTSSQDRVAGIKNIQYF. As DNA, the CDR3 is TGCACCAGCAGCCAAGATCGAGTAGCGGGGATAAAAAACATTCAGTACTTC.

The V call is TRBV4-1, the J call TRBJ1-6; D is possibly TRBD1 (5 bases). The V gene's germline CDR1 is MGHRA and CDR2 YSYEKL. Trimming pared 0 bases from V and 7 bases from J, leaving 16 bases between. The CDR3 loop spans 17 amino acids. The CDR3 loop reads CASSQDSAGAGNSPLHF. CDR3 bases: TGCGCCAGCAGCCAAGATAGCGCTGGGGCAGGCAATTCACCCCTCCACTTT.

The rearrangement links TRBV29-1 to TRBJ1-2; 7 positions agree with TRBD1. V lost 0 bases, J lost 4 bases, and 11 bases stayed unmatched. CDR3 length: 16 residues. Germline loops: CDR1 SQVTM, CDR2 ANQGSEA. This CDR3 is CSVEDSKTGFAYGYTF. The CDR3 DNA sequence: TGCAGCGTTGAAGATTCGAAGACAGGGTTCGCCTATGGCTACACCTTC. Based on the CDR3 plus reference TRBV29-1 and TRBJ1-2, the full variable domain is SAVISQKPSRDICQRGTSLTIQCQVDSQVTMMFWYRQQPGQSLTLIATANQGSEATYESGFVIDKFPISRPNLTFSTLTVSNMSPEDSSIYLCSVEDSKTGFAYGYTFGSGTRLTVV.

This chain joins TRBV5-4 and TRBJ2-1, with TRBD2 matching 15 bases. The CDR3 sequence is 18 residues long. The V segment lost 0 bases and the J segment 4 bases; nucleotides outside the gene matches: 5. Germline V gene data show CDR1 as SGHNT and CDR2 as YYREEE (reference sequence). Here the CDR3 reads CASSLEGLAGGGYNEQFF. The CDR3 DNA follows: TGTGCCAGCAGCTTGGAGGGACTAGCGGGGGGCGGATACAATGAGCAGTTCTTC. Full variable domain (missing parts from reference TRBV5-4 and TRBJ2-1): ETGVTQSPTHLIKTRGQQVTLRCSSQSGHNTVSWYQQALGQGPQFIFQYYREEENGRGNFPPRFSGLQFPNYSSELNVNALELDDSALYLCASSLEGLAGGGYNEQFFGPGTRLTVL.

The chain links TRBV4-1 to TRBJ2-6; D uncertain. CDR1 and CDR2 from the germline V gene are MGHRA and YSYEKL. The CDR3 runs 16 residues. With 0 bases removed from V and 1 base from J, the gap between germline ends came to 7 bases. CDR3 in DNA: TGCGCCAGCAGCCAAGACTACGCTTCTGGGGCCAACGTCCTGACTTTC. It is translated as CASSQDYASGANVLTF.

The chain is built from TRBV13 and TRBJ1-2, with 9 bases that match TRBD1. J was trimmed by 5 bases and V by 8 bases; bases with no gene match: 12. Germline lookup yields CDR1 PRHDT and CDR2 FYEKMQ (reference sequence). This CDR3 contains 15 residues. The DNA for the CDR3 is TGTGCCAGCTCTTATGACCGGGACAGGGATTATGGCTACACCTTC. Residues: CASSYDRDRDYGYTF.

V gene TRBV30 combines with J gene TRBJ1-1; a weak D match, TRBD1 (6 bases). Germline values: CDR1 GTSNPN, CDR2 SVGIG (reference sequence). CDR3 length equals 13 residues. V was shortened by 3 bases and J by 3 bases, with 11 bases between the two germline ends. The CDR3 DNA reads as TGTGCCTGGAGGCGGGGGGGGCACACTGAAGCTTTCTTT. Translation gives CAWRRGGHTEAFF.

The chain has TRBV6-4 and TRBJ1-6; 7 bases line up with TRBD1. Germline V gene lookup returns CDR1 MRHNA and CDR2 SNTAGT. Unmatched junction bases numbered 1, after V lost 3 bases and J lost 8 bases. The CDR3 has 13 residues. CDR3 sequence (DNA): TGTGCCAGCAGTGAGACAGGGTATTCACCCCTCCACTTT. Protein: CASSETGYSPLHF.

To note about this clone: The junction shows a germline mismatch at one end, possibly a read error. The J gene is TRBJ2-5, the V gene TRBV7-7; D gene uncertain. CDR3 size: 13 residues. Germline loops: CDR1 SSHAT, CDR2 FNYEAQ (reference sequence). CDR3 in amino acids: CASSSTNQETQYF. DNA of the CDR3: TGTGCTAGCAGCTCGACAAACCAAGAGACCCAGTACTTC.

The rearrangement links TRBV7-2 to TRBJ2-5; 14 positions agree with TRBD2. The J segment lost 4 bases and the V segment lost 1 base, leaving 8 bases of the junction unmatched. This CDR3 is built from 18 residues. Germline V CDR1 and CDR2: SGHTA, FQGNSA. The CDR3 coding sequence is TGTGCCAGCAGCTTAGTAAGACGACTAGCGGGGGGGATAGAGACCCAGTACTTC. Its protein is CASSLVRRLAGGIETQYF.

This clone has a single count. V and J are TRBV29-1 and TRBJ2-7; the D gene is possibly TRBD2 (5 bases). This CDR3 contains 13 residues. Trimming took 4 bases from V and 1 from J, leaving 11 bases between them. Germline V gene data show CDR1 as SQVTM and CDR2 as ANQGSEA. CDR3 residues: CSVAVGVSYEQYF. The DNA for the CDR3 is TGCAGCGTTGCCGTCGGGGTATCCTACGAGCAGTACTTC.

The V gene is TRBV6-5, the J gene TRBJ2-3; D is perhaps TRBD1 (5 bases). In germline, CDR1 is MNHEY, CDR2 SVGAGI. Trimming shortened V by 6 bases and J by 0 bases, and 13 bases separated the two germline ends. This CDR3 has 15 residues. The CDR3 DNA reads TGTGCCAGCAGAGTCTGGACAACTAGCACAGATACGCAGTATTTT. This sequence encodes CASRVWTTSTDTQYF.

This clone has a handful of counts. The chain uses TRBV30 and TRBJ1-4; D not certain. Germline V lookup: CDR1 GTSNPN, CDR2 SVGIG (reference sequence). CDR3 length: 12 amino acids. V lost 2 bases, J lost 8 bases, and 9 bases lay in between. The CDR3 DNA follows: TGTGCCTGGAGTAGGGTGAAGGAAAAACTGTTTTTT. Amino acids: CAWSRVKEKLFF.

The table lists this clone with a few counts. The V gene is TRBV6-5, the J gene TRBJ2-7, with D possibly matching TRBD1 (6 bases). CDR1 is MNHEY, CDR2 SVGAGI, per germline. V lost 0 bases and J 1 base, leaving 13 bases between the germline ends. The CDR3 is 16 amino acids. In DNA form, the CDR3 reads TGTGCCAGCAGTTACTCGATGGGGGCAGGATCCTACGAGCAGTACTTC. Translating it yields CASSYSMGAGSYEQYF.

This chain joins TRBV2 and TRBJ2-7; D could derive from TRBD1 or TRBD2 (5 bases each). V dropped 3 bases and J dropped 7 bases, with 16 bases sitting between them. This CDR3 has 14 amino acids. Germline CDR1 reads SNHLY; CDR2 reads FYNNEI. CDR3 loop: CASSDGGAPGEQYF. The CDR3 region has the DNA TGTGCCAGCAGTGACGGTGGGGCGCCGGGGGAGCAGTACTTC. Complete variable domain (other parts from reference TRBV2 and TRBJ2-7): EPEVTQTPSHQVTQMGQEVILRCVPISNHLYFYWYRQILGQKVEFLVSFYNNEISEKSEIFDDQFSVERPDGSNFTLKIRSTKLEDSAMYFCASSDGGAPGEQYFGPGTRLTVT.

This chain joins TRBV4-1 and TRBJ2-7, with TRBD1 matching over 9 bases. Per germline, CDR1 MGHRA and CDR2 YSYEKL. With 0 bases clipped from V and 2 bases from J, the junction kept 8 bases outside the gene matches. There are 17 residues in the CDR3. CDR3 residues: CASSQDHLDRGTYEQYF. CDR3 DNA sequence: TGCGCCAGCAGCCAAGATCACCTGGACAGGGGTACCTACGAGCAGTACTTC.

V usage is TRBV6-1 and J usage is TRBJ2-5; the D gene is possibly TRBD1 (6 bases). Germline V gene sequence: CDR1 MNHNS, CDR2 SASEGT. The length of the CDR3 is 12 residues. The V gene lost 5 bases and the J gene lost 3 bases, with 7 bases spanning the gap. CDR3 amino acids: CASSRTEETQYF. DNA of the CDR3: TGTGCCAGCAGTCGGACAGAAGAGACCCAGTACTTC.

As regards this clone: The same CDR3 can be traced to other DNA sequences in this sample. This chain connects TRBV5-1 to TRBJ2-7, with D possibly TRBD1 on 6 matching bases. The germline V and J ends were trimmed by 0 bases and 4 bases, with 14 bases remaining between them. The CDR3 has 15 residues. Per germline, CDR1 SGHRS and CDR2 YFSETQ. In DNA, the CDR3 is TGCGCCAGCAGCTTGGGCCACAGGGATTTATACGAGCAGTACTTC. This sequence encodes CASSLGHRDLYEQYF. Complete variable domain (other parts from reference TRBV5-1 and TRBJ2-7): KAGVTQTPRYLIKTRGQQVTLSCSPISGHRSVSWYQQTPGQGLQFLFEYFSETQRNKGNFPGRFSGRQFSNSRSEMNVSTLELGDSALYLCASSLGHRDLYEQYFGPGTRLTVT.

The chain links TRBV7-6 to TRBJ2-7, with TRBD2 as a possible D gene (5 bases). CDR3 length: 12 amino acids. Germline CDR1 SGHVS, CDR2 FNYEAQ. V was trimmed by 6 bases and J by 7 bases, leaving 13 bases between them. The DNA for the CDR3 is TGTGCCAGCAGTTCCCCCCCGGGGGAGCAGTACTTC. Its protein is CASSSPPGEQYF.

The CDR3, as DNA: TGCGCCAGCAGCCGGATTTTAGGGACCCCAGAACTCTACGAGCAGTACTTC. It translates to CASSRILGTPELYEQYF. The chain employs TRBV4-1 and TRBJ2-7; possibly TRBD1 or TRBD2 for D (5 bases each). V lost 4 bases and J 3 bases, leaving 22 bases between the germline ends. Germline CDR1 reads MGHRA; CDR2 reads YSYEKL. This CDR3 contains 17 residues.

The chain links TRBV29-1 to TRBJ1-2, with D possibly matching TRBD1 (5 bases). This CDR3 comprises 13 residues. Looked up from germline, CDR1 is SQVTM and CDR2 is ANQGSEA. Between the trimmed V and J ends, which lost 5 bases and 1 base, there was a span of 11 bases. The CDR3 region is CSVLGVDNYGYTF. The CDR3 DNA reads TGCAGCGTTCTGGGGGTTGATAACTATGGCTACACCTTC. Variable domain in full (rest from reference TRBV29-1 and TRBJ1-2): SAVISQKPSRDICQRGTSLTIQCQVDSQVTMMFWYRQQPGQSLTLIATANQGSEATYESGFVIDKFPISRPNLTFSTLTVSNMSPEDSSIYLCSVLGVDNYGYTFGSGTRLTVV.

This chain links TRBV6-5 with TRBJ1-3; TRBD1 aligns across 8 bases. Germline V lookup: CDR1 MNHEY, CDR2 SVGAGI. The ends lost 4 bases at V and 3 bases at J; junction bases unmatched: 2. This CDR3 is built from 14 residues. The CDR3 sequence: CASSSDRDGNTIYF. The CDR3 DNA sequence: TGTGCCAGCAGTTCGGACAGGGATGGAAACACCATATATTTT.

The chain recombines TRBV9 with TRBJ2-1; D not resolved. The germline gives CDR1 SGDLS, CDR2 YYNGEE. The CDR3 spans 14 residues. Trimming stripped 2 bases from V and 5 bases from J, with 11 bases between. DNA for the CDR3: TGTGCCAGCAGCGTCCAGTTTCAGGACAATGAGCAGTTCTTC. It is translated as CASSVQFQDNEQFF.

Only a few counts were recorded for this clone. Here the CDR3 DNA reads TGTGCCAGCAGTACCACAGATACGCAGTATTTT. It yields the protein CASSTTDTQYF. The chain links TRBV6-6 to TRBJ2-3; D is unclear. Germline V lookup: CDR1 MNHNY, CDR2 SVGAGI (reference sequence). The CDR3 is 11 residues long. The ends were cut back, 5 bases at V and 2 bases at J, with 2 bases in the middle.

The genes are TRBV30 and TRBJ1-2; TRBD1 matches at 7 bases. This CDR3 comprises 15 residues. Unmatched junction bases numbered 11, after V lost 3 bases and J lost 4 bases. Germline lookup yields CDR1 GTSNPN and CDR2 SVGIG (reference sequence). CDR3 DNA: TGTGCCTGGAGCCCGACCCGGGACAGTGGCTATGGCTACACCTTC. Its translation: CAWSPTRDSGYGYTF.

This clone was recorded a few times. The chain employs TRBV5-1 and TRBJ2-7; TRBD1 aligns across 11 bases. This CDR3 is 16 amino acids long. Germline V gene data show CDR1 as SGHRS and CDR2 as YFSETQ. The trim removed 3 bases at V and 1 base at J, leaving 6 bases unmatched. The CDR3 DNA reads TGCGCCAGCAGCTCCGGACAGGGGGCGGGATCCTACGAGCAGTACTTC. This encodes CASSSGQGAGSYEQYF.

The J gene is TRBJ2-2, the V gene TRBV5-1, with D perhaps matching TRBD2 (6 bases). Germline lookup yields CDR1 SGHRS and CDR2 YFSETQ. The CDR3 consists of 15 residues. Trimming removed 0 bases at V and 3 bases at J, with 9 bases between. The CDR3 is CASSLAEGYTGELFF. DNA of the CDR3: TGCGCCAGCAGCTTGGCGGAGGGGTACACCGGGGAGCTGTTTTTT.

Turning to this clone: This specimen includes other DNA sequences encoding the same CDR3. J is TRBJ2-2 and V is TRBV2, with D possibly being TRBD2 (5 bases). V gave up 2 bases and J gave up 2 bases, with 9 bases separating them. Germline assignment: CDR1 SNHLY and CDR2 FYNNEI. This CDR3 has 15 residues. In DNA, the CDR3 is TGTGCCAGCAGTGAATCCCTAGCCAACACCGGGGAGCTGTTTTTT. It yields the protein CASSESLANTGELFF.

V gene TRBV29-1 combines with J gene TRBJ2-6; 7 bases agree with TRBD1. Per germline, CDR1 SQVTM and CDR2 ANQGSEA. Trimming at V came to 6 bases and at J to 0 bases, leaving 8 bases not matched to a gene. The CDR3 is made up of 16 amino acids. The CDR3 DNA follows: TGCAGCGTCACAGACAGGGCCCTCTCTGGGGCCAACGTCCTGACTTTC. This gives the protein CSVTDRALSGANVLTF.

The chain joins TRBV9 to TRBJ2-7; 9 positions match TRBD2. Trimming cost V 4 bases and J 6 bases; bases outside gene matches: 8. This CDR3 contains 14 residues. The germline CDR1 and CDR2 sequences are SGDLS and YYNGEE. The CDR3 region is CASSTAGGPREQYF. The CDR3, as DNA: TGTGCCAGCAGCACCGCGGGAGGGCCCCGCGAGCAGTACTTC.